A single sample gave rise to the 17 T cell receptor beta chains below, sequenced in a study of blood T cell repertoires in COVID-19. This table comes from immunoSEQ multiplex PCR, and its TCRdb copy is limited to in-frame clones, with some not included. The sample consists of approximately 82,000 clones, around 80% of them appearing once. The sequenced sample was peripheral blood. These receptors were collected from a woman aged 65 to 85 with acute or convalescent COVID-19.

The chain couples TRBV5-1 to TRBJ1-1, with TRBD1 matching 7 bases. CDR1 is SGHRS, CDR2 YFSETQ, per germline. CDR3 size: 15 residues. V lost 1 base to trimming and J lost 7 bases; unmatched junction nucleotides: 10. The CDR3: CASSLNRLGDSEAFF. In DNA, the CDR3 is TGCGCCAGCAGCTTGAACCGTTTGGGGGACAGTGAAGCTTTCTTT.

The rearrangement links TRBV2 to TRBJ2-1; 13 bases align to TRBD2. The CDR3 spans 17 residues. Per germline, CDR1 SNHLY and CDR2 FYNNEI. With 6 bases clipped from V and 0 bases from J, the junction kept 5 bases outside the gene matches. Here the CDR3 DNA reads TGTGCCAGCAGGGACGGGACTAGCGGGACCTCCTACAATGAGCAGTTCTTC. Its protein product is CASRDGTSGTSYNEQFF. Using reference TRBV2 and TRBJ2-1 for the parts outside the CDR3, the full variable domain is EPEVTQTPSHQVTQMGQEVILRCVPISNHLYFYWYRQILGQKVEFLVSFYNNEISEKSEIFDDQFSVERPDGSNFTLKIRSTKLEDSAMYFCASRDGTSGTSYNEQFFGPGTRLTVL.

This clone is a singleton in its sample. The CDR3, as DNA: TGTGCCAGCAGCTTCTCATCCGGTCCGGGTTTGAGGTACGAGCAGTACTTC. Amino acids: CASSFSSGPGLRYEQYF. The chain recombines TRBV3-1 (or the pseudogene TRBV3-2) with TRBJ2-7, with D uncertain. Germline V gene data show CDR1 as LGHDT and CDR2 as YNNKEL (reference sequence). The CDR3 has 17 amino acids. V was cut by 5 bases and J by 4 bases, with 24 bases left in between.

This clone showed up just a few times. The rearrangement uses TRBV5-6 and TRBJ1-1, with D maybe TRBD1 (6 bases). Germline loops: CDR1 SGHDT, CDR2 YYEEEE. The V and J ends lost 1 base and 1 base respectively, with 17 bases between them. The CDR3 length is 17 residues. CDR3 protein: CASSLSLTGRWNTEAFF. The DNA for the CDR3 is TGTGCCAGCAGCTTGAGTTTGACAGGAAGGTGGAACACTGAAGCTTTCTTT. The full variable domain, in which reference TRBV5-6 and TRBJ1-1 provide the parts outside the CDR3, is DAGVTQSPTHLIKTRGQQVTLRCSPKSGHDTVSWYQQALGQGPQFIFQYYEEEERQRGNFPDRFSGHQFPNYSSELNVNALLLGDSALYLCASSLSLTGRWNTEAFFGQGTRLTVV.

This chain joins TRBV6-4 and TRBJ2-1; tentatively, D is TRBD2 (5 bases). The CDR3 is 16 amino acids. Deletions cut 3 bases from V and 0 bases from J, with 12 bases between. Germline CDR1 MRHNA, CDR2 SNTAGT. CDR3 amino acids: CASSELATISYNEQFF. Here the CDR3 DNA reads TGTGCCAGCAGTGAGTTAGCGACGATCTCCTACAATGAGCAGTTCTTC.

This chain links TRBV19 with TRBJ2-7; D call uncertain. Trimming removed 2 bases at V and 6 bases at J, with 11 bases between. This CDR3 region has 13 residues. The germline V gene encodes CDR1 LNHDA and CDR2 SQIVND (reference sequence). The CDR3 region is CASSISSAGEQYF. CDR3 nucleotides: TGTGCCAGTAGTATAAGTTCGGCAGGCGAGCAGTACTTC.

This clone was detected ten times or more. The genes are TRBV7-9 and TRBJ2-1; D is perhaps TRBD2 (6 bases). Germline values: CDR1 SEHNR, CDR2 FQNEAQ (reference sequence). Trimming stripped 6 bases from V and 4 bases from J, with 13 bases between. The CDR3 covers 14 residues. CDR3 protein: CASSSPSDYNEQFF. The CDR3 region has the DNA TGTGCCAGCAGTTCCCCTAGCGATTACAATGAGCAGTTCTTC.

At least ten counts were recorded for this clone. This chain uses TRBV7-9 with TRBJ1-4; TRBD1 aligns across 9 bases. Germline assignment: CDR1 SEHNR and CDR2 FQNEAQ (reference sequence). The V and J ends lost 5 bases and 6 bases, in that order; junction bases with no gene match: 7. The CDR3 totals 15 residues. The CDR3 reads CASSQDRGKDEKLFF. The CDR3 DNA follows: TGTGCCAGCAGCCAAGACAGGGGGAAGGATGAAAAACTGTTTTTT.

The rearrangement links TRBV4-2 to TRBJ2-3; TRBD2 agrees at 13 bases. Germline-derived CDR1 and CDR2 are LGHNA and YNFKEQ. Trimming cost V 4 bases and J 4 bases; bases outside gene matches: 5. There are 16 residues in the CDR3. The CDR3 region is CASSPRTSGSSDTQYF. CDR3 in DNA: TGTGCCAGCAGCCCCCGGACTAGCGGGAGCTCAGATACGCAGTATTTT.

The chain carries TRBV5-1 and TRBJ2-1; 11 bases match TRBD2. In germline, CDR1 is SGHRS, CDR2 YFSETQ. This CDR3 comprises 15 residues. After removal of 2 bases from V and 9 bases from J, the junction contained 7 bases not matched to a gene. The CDR3 is CASSFTSGSTSEQFF. In nucleotides, the CDR3 is TGCGCCAGCAGCTTCACTAGCGGGAGTACGAGTGAGCAGTTCTTC.

This chain links TRBV7-2 with TRBJ2-3; D ambiguous. Trimming took 8 bases from V and 4 from J, leaving 19 bases between them. The germline V gene encodes CDR1 SGHTA and CDR2 FQGNSA. The CDR3 runs 15 residues. CDR3 in DNA: TGTGCCAGCGGCAGTACAGTCTCGCTCGCAGATACGCAGTATTTT. The encoded protein is CASGSTVSLADTQYF.

The rearrangement uses TRBV5-1 and TRBJ2-3; 7 bases are a match to TRBD2. V shed 5 bases, J shed 3 bases, and the junction held 12 bases outside the gene matches. This CDR3 is built from 16 residues. Germline V gene lookup returns CDR1 SGHRS and CDR2 YFSETQ. CDR3 sequence (DNA): TGCGCCAGCAGTCTCCGGATAGCGGGCAGGACAGATACGCAGTATTTT. This translates into CASSLRIAGRTDTQYF.

This clone has a handful of counts. The chain recombines TRBV5-1 with TRBJ2-5; tentatively, D is TRBD1 (5 bases). The germline V and J ends were trimmed by 2 bases and 2 bases, with 10 bases remaining between them. Germline CDR1 and CDR2: SGHRS and YFSETQ. The CDR3 runs to 14 residues. The CDR3 here is CASSLQAAQETQYF. In nucleotides, the CDR3 is TGCGCCAGCAGCTTACAGGCTGCACAAGAGACCCAGTACTTC.

V gene TRBV7-9 combines with J gene TRBJ2-2; TRBD2 agrees at 10 bases. The CDR3 has 19 amino acids. In germline, CDR1 is SEHNR, CDR2 FQNEAQ (reference sequence). Trimming took 5 bases from V and 4 from J; bases not matched to a gene: 16. The CDR3 DNA follows: TGTGCCAGCAGCGATCGGGGGACTAGCGCGAATGTAGGCACCGGGGAGCTGTTTTTT. This encodes CASSDRGTSANVGTGELFF.

V and J are TRBV2 and TRBJ2-7, with a tentative D call TRBD1 (6 bases). V lost 5 bases and J lost 6, with 20 bases in between. The CDR3 runs to 15 residues. The V gene's germline CDR1 is SNHLY and CDR2 FYNNEI. The DNA of the CDR3 is TGTGCCAGCAGTACTCAACAGGGTATGACTGGCGAGCAGTACTTC. Its protein product is CASSTQQGMTGEQYF. Supplemented by reference TRBV2 and TRBJ2-7, the full variable domain reads EPEVTQTPSHQVTQMGQEVILRCVPISNHLYFYWYRQILGQKVEFLVSFYNNEISEKSEIFDDQFSVERPDGSNFTLKIRSTKLEDSAMYFCASSTQQGMTGEQYFGPGTRLTVT.

The chain links TRBV27 to TRBJ2-4, with 7 positions matching TRBD2. With V trimmed by 5 bases and J by 1 base, 5 bases remained unmatched. Germline V CDR1 and CDR2: MNHEY, SMNVEV (reference sequence). The CDR3 loop spans 15 amino acids. Here the CDR3 reads CASSGPRGAKNIQYF. The CDR3 DNA reads as TGTGCCAGCAGTGGACCGCGGGGGGCCAAAAACATTCAGTACTTC.

J is TRBJ1-6 and V is TRBV25-1; TRBD1 is a possible D gene (6 bases). The germline gives CDR1 MGHDK, CDR2 SYGVNS. CDR3 length: 14 amino acids. The V and J ends lost 10 bases and 7 bases respectively, with 17 bases between them. The chain's CDR3 is CATATQGRNSPLHF. CDR3 sequence (DNA): TGTGCCACCGCTACCCAGGGGCGAAATTCACCCCTCCACTTT.